This is a list of T cell receptor beta chains from one sample in a study of T-cell reconstitution after alpha-beta-depleted transplantation in children. TCRdb re-analysed the PCR reads in MiXCR, keeping a single row per CDR3 protein. The sample yields about 540,000 distinct CDR3 sequences, 15% to 20% seen once. The specimen comprised PBMCs from the stem cell graft donor, sampled from the stem cell graft. The receptor source for this set is a human donor who donated a stem cell graft to a child with acute lymphoblastic leukemia. Both conserved end residues are part of each CDR3. The order of the fields is D gene, clone size, V gene, J gene, CDR3 DNA, CDR3 protein. D genes are given only for firm matches. The size entry is marked missing in some rows and otherwise reads once, few, many or a size class.

D gene: TRBD1; clone size: few; V gene: TRBV2; J gene: TRBJ2-3; CDR3 DNA: TGTGCCAGCAGTCAGGACAGGGCCCGCACAGATACGCAGTATTTT; CDR3 protein: CASSQDRARTDTQYF
D gene: NA; clone size: NA; V gene: TRBV6-5; J gene: TRBJ1-2; CDR3 DNA: TGTGCCAGCAGTTACTCTCCAGGGACCTCCCGTCATGGCTACACCTTC; CDR3 protein: CASSYSPGTSRHGYTF
D gene: NA; clone size: few; V gene: TRBV5-1; J gene: TRBJ2-3; CDR3 DNA: TGCGCCAGCAGCCCCTCCCTGGGGAACACAGATACGCAGTATTTT; CDR3 protein: CASSPSLGNTDTQYF
D gene: NA; clone size: NA; V gene: TRBV5-5; J gene: TRBJ2-7; CDR3 DNA: TGTGCCAGCAGCTTGGGACCCTCGAACGAGCAGTACTTC; CDR3 protein: CASSLGPSNEQYF
D gene: TRBD1; clone size: NA; V gene: TRBV20-1; J gene: TRBJ1-1; CDR3 DNA: TGCAGTGCTAGAGATAGGACAGGGACGGAGGCTTTCTTT; CDR3 protein: CSARDRTGTEAFF
D gene: TRBD1; clone size: NA; V gene: TRBV29-1; J gene: TRBJ1-2; CDR3 DNA: TGCAGCGTTACAGGGGCATCCAACTATGGCTACACCTTC; CDR3 protein: CSVTGASNYGYTF
D gene: NA; clone size: NA; V gene: TRBV29-1; J gene: TRBJ2-3; CDR3 DNA: TGCAGTGTTGGGGGCACCTACACAGATACGCAGTATTTT; CDR3 protein: CSVGGTYTDTQYF
D gene: TRBD2; clone size: NA; V gene: TRBV19; J gene: TRBJ2-7; CDR3 DNA: TGTGCCAGTAGTCTCGGGACTAGCGGGACTATTTACGAGCAGTACTTC; CDR3 protein: CASSLGTSGTIYEQYF
D gene: NA; clone size: few; V gene: TRBV15; J gene: TRBJ1-3; CDR3 DNA: TGTGCCACCAGCGCGGCGGCAAGGGAAAACACCATATATTTT; CDR3 protein: CATSAAARENTIYF
D gene: NA; clone size: NA; V gene: TRBV7-2; J gene: TRBJ2-7; CDR3 DNA: TGTGCCAGCAGCCCTCACCTGCTGGGCAGTTTATACGAGCAGTACTTC; CDR3 protein: CASSPHLLGSLYEQYF
D gene: NA; clone size: few; V gene: TRBV18; J gene: TRBJ1-1; CDR3 DNA: TGTGCCACCTCTCTGGTACAGGGGAACACTGAAGCTTTCTTT; CDR3 protein: CATSLVQGNTEAFF
D gene: NA; clone size: few; V gene: TRBV11-3; J gene: TRBJ2-5; CDR3 DNA: TGTGCCAGCAGCTCCACAAGGGATCTGGAGACCCAGTACTTC; CDR3 protein: CASSSTRDLETQYF
D gene: TRBD2; clone size: NA; V gene: TRBV11-1; J gene: TRBJ2-7; CDR3 DNA: TGTGCCAGCAGCCTGGGACTAGCAAATCCATACGAGCAGTACTTC; CDR3 protein: CASSLGLANPYEQYF
D gene: NA; clone size: NA; V gene: TRBV5-6; J gene: TRBJ2-1; CDR3 DNA: TGTGCCAGCAGCTTCCGGTCCGTCGGCAATGAGCAGTTCTTC; CDR3 protein: CASSFRSVGNEQFF
D gene: TRBD1; clone size: NA; V gene: TRBV7-8; J gene: TRBJ1-3; CDR3 DNA: TGTGCCAGCAACTTAACGGACAGGGGGTTGCACACCATATATTTT; CDR3 protein: CASNLTDRGLHTIYF
D gene: TRBD1; clone size: few; V gene: TRBV5-1; J gene: TRBJ1-1; CDR3 DNA: TGCGCCAGCAGCCTGTCGGGGACAGCAATGAACACTGAAGCTTTCTTT; CDR3 protein: CASSLSGTAMNTEAFF
D gene: NA; clone size: few; V gene: TRBV10-3; J gene: TRBJ2-6; CDR3 DNA: TGTGCCATCAGTCCACAGGGATTTGGGGCCAACGGCCTGACTTTC; CDR3 protein: CAISPQGFGANGLTF
D gene: NA; clone size: NA; V gene: TRBV15; J gene: TRBJ2-5; CDR3 DNA: TGTGCCACCAGCAGAGATCGGCGAGAGACCCAGTACTTC; CDR3 protein: CATSRDRRETQYF
D gene: NA; clone size: many; V gene: TRBV6-6; J gene: TRBJ2-7; CDR3 DNA: TGTGCCAGCAGGGGACGTGCCTACGAGCAGTACTTC; CDR3 protein: CASRGRAYEQYF
D gene: TRBD1; clone size: NA; V gene: TRBV18; J gene: TRBJ2-7; CDR3 DNA: TGTGCCAGCTCACCAGACAGGGGGGTTTACGAGCAGTACTTC; CDR3 protein: CASSPDRGVYEQYF
D gene: NA; clone size: NA; V gene: TRBV7-9; J gene: TRBJ1-2; CDR3 DNA: TGTGCCAGCAGCTTAGCGCCGTTTCTCCGGGGCTATGGCTACACCTTC; CDR3 protein: CASSLAPFLRGYGYTF